The 6 T cell receptor beta chains given below trace back to one sample, sequenced in a study of early T cells in non-severe SARS-CoV-2 infection. MiXCR was run by TCRdb on the 5' RACE reads, yielding one entry per CDR3 protein. The sample carries about 69,000 distinct CDR3 sequences, 8.5% to 10% recorded once. The material sequenced was whole blood. All receptors come from an adult who was a healthcare worker with PCR-confirmed SARS-CoV-2 infection or an uninfected control (not recorded which).

This clonotype was observed a handful of times. The gene calls are TRBV4-2 and TRBJ2-4; TRBD2 aligns across 8 bases. The V segment lost 2 bases and the J segment 8 bases; nucleotides outside the gene matches: 14. Germline loops: CDR1 LGHNA, CDR2 YNFKEQ. This CDR3 has 17 residues. DNA of the CDR3: TGTGCCAGCAGCCAACGAACGACTGTAGCGGGACACGACATTCAGTACTTC. This sequence encodes CASSQRTTVAGHDIQYF.

This clonotype was observed many times. The chain joins TRBV11-2 to TRBJ2-3; D possibly corresponds to TRBD1 (7 bases). The CDR3 runs 17 residues. In germline, CDR1 is SGHAT, CDR2 FQNNGV. The ends were cut back, 0 bases at V and 5 bases at J, with 18 bases in the middle. This CDR3 reads CASSLEVGRGDKDTQYF. CDR3 nucleotide sequence: TGTGCCAGCAGCTTAGAAGTGGGCAGGGGGGACAAAGATACGCAGTATTTT.

There are a few counts of this clonotype. Lacking the conserved final phenylalanine or tryptophan, this CDR3 likely reflects a read error. This chain connects TRBV12-3 or TRBV12-4 to TRBJ1-5; D remains ambiguous. V lost 4 bases and J 0 bases, leaving 4 bases between the germline ends. This CDR3 comprises 13 residues. CDR3 sequence (DNA): TGTGCCAGCAGTTACAATAGCAATCAGCCCCAGCATTCT. It encodes CASSYNSNQPQHS.

This clonotype was found many times. The rearrangement uses TRBV6-5 and TRBJ2-3; tentatively, D is TRBD2 (5 bases). CDR3 length equals 11 residues. CDR1 and CDR2 from the germline V gene are MNHEY and SVGAGI. The germline V and J ends were trimmed by 9 bases and 6 bases, with 10 bases remaining between them. CDR3: CASFERDTQYF. As DNA, the CDR3 is TGTGCCAGTTTCGAGCGGGATACGCAGTATTTT.

V usage is TRBV10-3 and J usage is TRBJ1-1, with unresolved D. Germline V gene lookup returns CDR1 ENHRY and CDR2 SYGVKD. CDR3 length: 12 residues. Trimming pared 4 bases from V and 4 bases from J, leaving 7 bases between. The CDR3 is CAISGFGTEAFF. The CDR3 coding sequence is TGTGCCATCAGTGGATTCGGCACTGAAGCTTTCTTT.

This clonotype was counted many times. The rearrangement links TRBV7-2 to TRBJ2-7; 10 nucleotides match TRBD1. The V gene's germline CDR1 is SGHTA and CDR2 FQGNSA. The V and J ends lost 5 bases and 5 bases, in that order; junction bases with no gene match: 6. The CDR3 is made up of 14 amino acids. The CDR3 DNA is TGTGCCAGCAGCCGACAGGGGACAGGGGACGAGCAGTACTTC. This gives the protein CASSRQGTGDEQYF. The full variable domain, completed using reference TRBV7-2 and TRBJ2-7, is GAGVSQSPSNKVTEKGKDVELRCDPISGHTALYWYRQSLGQGLEFLIYFQGNSAPDKSGLPSDRFSAERTGGSVSTLTIQRTQQEDSAVYLCASSRQGTGDEQYFGPGTRLTVT.